These 8 T cell receptor beta chains were all obtained from the same sample, sequenced in a study of CD8 T cell repertoires and HIV-1 epitope variants. Their recognized antigens are unknown. Produced via immunoSEQ multiplex PCR; TCRdb's table is partial and in-frame only. The sample yields 5,700 or so clones, over 65% seen once. The sample consisted of cultured CD8+ T cells derived from PBMCs. Receptors were obtained from a male donor with HIV.

The rearrangement joins TRBV2 to TRBJ2-7; TRBD1 or TRBD2 may be the D gene (5 bases each). This CDR3 region has 11 residues. V was trimmed by 8 bases and J by 6 bases, leaving 11 bases between them. Germline CDR1 and CDR2: SNHLY and FYNNEI. The CDR3 bases are TGTGCCAGCTATAGGGGACGCGAGCAGTACTTC. Translating it yields CASYRGREQYF. Drawing the rest from reference TRBV2 and TRBJ2-7, the complete variable domain is EPEVTQTPSHQVTQMGQEVILRCVPISNHLYFYWYRQILGQKVEFLVSFYNNEISEKSEIFDDQFSVERPDGSNFTLKIRSTKLEDSAMYFCASYRGREQYFGPGTRLTVT.

V usage is TRBV28 and J usage is TRBJ1-1; D gene unclear. Germline V CDR1 and CDR2: MDHEN, SYDVKM. This CDR3 spans 12 amino acids. Trimming left V 6 bases short and J 14 bases short, with 19 bases between. In DNA form, the CDR3 reads TGTGCCAGCAGCCCTGGTTGGTACCACCACTTCTTT. Its protein is CASSPGWYHHFF. The whole variable domain, remainder taken from reference TRBV28 and TRBJ1-1, is DVKVTQSSRYLVKRTGEKVFLECVQDMDHENMFWYRQDPGLGLRLIYFSYDVKMKEKGDIPEGYSVSREKKERFSLILESASTNQTSMYLCASSPGWYHHFFGQGTRLTVV.

The J gene is TRBJ2-1, the V gene TRBV7-8; the match to TRBD2 covers 12 bases. The length of the CDR3 is 15 residues. Germline CDR1 and CDR2: SGHVS and FQNEAQ. V was clipped by 1 base and J by 9 bases; unmatched bases: 4. CDR3 residues: CASSLVLAGGSEQFF. CDR3 coding DNA: TGTGCCAGCAGCTTAGTACTAGCGGGGGGTAGTGAGCAGTTCTTC. The whole variable domain, filled in from reference TRBV7-8 and TRBJ2-1, reads GAGVSQSPRYKVAKRGQDVALRCDPISGHVSLFWYQQALGQGPEFLTYFQNEAQLDKSGLPSDRFFAERPEGSVSTLKIQRTQQEDSAVYLCASSLVLAGGSEQFFGPGTRLTVL.

This clone counts as hyperexpanded. V usage is TRBV27 and J usage is TRBJ2-1; the match to TRBD1 covers 7 bases. Germline CDR1 and CDR2: MNHEY and SMNVEV (reference sequence). The CDR3 consists of 16 residues. With V trimmed by 0 bases and J by 1 base, 3 bases remained unmatched. The CDR3 bases are TGTGCCAGCAGTTTATCACAGGGGATATCCTACAATGAGCAGTTCTTC. Amino acids: CASSLSQGISYNEQFF.

The CDR3 is CSVVGRGGMSGELFF. For the CDR3, the DNA is TGCAGCGTTGTTGGCCGGGGGGGCATGAGCGGGGAGCTGTTTTTT. The chain employs TRBV29-1 and TRBJ2-2; 8 bases are shared with TRBD2. Germline V gives CDR1 SQVTM, CDR2 ANQGSEA. After removal of 4 bases from V and 7 bases from J, the junction contained 11 bases not matched to a gene. The CDR3 totals 15 residues.

This clone was seen just once. The rearrangement joins TRBV28 to TRBJ2-1; D is uncertain. This CDR3 has 13 residues. Per germline, CDR1 MDHEN and CDR2 SYDVKM. Trimming left V 0 bases short and J 7 bases short, with 7 bases between. This CDR3 reads CASSLWETNEQFF. As DNA, the CDR3 is TGTGCCAGCAGTTTATGGGAGACGAATGAGCAGTTCTTC.

This clone was picked up a small number of times. The chain has TRBV27 and TRBJ2-2; 13 bases match TRBD2. J was trimmed by 5 bases and V by 6 bases; bases with no gene match: 21. Germline loops: CDR1 MNHEY, CDR2 SMNVEV (reference sequence). CDR3 length equals 21 residues. The CDR3 bases are TGTGCCAGCAGATCCACCACCACTAGCGGGGGGGCCTCTGGACTAACCGGGGAGCTGTTTTTT. This gives the protein CASRSTTTSGGASGLTGELFF.

The rearrangement uses TRBV28 and TRBJ2-7; 8 bases fit TRBD1. The CDR3 is 16 amino acids. The V gene's germline CDR1 is MDHEN and CDR2 SYDVKM. V was pared by 3 bases and J by 3 bases, with 10 bases of the junction left unmatched. The CDR3 loop is CASSFTGQDDYYEQYF. CDR3 in DNA: TGTGCCAGCAGTTTCACGGGACAGGACGATTACTACGAGCAGTACTTC. Based on the CDR3 plus reference TRBV28 and TRBJ2-7, the full variable domain is DVKVTQSSRYLVKRTGEKVFLECVQDMDHENMFWYRQDPGLGLRLIYFSYDVKMKEKGDIPEGYSVSREKKERFSLILESASTNQTSMYLCASSFTGQDDYYEQYFGPGTRLTVT.